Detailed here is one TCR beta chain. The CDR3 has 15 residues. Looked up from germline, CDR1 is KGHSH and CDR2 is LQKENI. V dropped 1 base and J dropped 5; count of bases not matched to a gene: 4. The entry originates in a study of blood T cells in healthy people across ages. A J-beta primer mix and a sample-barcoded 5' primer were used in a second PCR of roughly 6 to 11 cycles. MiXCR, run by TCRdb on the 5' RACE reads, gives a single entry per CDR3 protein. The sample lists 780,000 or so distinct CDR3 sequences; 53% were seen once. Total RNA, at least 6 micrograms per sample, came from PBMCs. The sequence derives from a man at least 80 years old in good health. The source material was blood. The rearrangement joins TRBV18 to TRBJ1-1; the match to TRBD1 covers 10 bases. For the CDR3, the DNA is TGTGCCAGCTCACCACTGGGACAGGGGAGGACTGAAGCTTTCTTT. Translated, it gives CASSPLGQGRTEAFF.